This T cell receptor beta chain was observed in a study of identical twins. TCRdb re-derived calls from the 5' RACE reads in MiXCR, one entry per CDR3 protein. Here the sample spans approximately 590,000 distinct CDR3 sequences, roughly 9.5% being singletons. The germline V gene has CDR1 SGHRS and CDR2 YFSETQ. The CDR3 consists of 13 residues. This clonotype was recorded many times. One end of the junction does not line up with germline, which may come from a read error. These data were also reused for a study on yellow fever vaccine responses in identical twins.

The V and J genes are TRBV5-1 and TRBJ2-5; the D is unclear. The clonotype comes from a woman younger than 35 in good health. Sequenced input: PBMCs. The CDR3 here is CASSLARGETQYF. The CDR3, as DNA: TGTGCCAGCAGCTTAGCCCGCGGAGAGACCCAGTACTTC. The full variable domain, its missing parts supplied by reference TRBV5-1 and TRBJ2-5, is KAGVTQTPRYLIKTRGQQVTLSCSPISGHRSVSWYQQTPGQGLQFLFEYFSETQRNKGNFPGRFSGRQFSNSRSEMNVSTLELGDSALYLCASSLARGETQYFGPGTRLLVL.